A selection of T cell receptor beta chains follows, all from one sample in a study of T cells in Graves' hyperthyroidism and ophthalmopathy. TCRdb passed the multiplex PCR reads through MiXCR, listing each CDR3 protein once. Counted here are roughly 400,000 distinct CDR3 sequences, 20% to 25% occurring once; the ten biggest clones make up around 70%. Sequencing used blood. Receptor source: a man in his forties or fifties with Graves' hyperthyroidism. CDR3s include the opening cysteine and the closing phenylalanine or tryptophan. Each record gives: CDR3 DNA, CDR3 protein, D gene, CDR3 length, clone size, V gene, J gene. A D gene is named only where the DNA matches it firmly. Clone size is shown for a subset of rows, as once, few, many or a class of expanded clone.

TGTGCCTGGAGTGTACGGCCGGATGGGAGCACTGAAGCTTTCTTT,CAWSVRPDGSTEAFF,-,15,once,TRBV30,TRBJ1-1
TGCAGCGGGCGACCCCCCGGAGAGACCCAGTACTTC,CSGRPPGETQYF,-,12,-,TRBV29-1,TRBJ2-5
TGCGCCAGCAGCTCAGAGGACTTCTCCTACGAGCAGTACTTC,CASSSEDFSYEQYF,-,14,few,TRBV5-1,TRBJ2-7
TGCAGCGTTGTGGGACGGTCCTCGGGGGAGCAGTACTTC,CSVVGRSSGEQYF,-,13,once,TRBV29-1,TRBJ2-7
TGTGCCAGCAGAATAAACATCGCCGGGGAGCTGTTTTTT,CASRINIAGELFF,-,13,-,TRBV7-2,TRBJ2-2
TGTGCCAGCAGGGCGGGACTAGCGGGCAGCAATGAGCAGTTCTTC,CASRAGLAGSNEQFF,TRBD2,15,many,TRBV6-1,TRBJ2-1
TGTGCCAGCAGTGGAGACAGCCGAGCGAATCAGCCCCAGCATTTT,CASSGDSRANQPQHF,-,15,-,TRBV2,TRBJ1-5
TGTGCCAGCAGTGACGTCTCGGGACGTCAAGAGACCCAGTACTTC,CASSDVSGRQETQYF,-,15,-,TRBV25-1,TRBJ2-5
TGCAGTGCTAGTTTACAGGGGACCTACGAGCAGTACTTC,CSASLQGTYEQYF,TRBD1,13,many,TRBV20-1,TRBJ2-7
TGTGCCAGCAGCTTTCGGCACAGCTACGAGCAGTACTTC,CASSFRHSYEQYF,-,13,many,TRBV5-5,TRBJ2-7
TGTGCCAGCAGCCAAGATGGAGCGGGAGGTTTCTACAATGAGCAGTTCTTC,CASSQDGAGGFYNEQFF,TRBD2,17,-,TRBV4-2,TRBJ2-1